This T cell receptor beta chain originates from a study of cytomegalovirus exposure and HLA in healthy donors. About the study: The 95 to 150 validation repertoires and the 650 to 850 first-cohort repertoires shared a platform, a later analysis reported. Study results and limitations: A classifier reportedly called cytomegalovirus status with high sensitivity and specificity.

The table came from immunoSEQ multiplex PCR; TCRdb's copy has only in-frame clones and leaves some out. Of some 120,000 clones in the sample, 75% to 90% were seen once. The CDR3 length is 13 residues. The V gene's germline CDR1 is KGHSH and CDR2 LQKENI. Trimming stripped 3 bases from V and 2 bases from J, with 7 bases between. This clone was seen more than once but under ten times. Its target is not known. Other DNA sequences in the sample encode the same CDR3. V usage is TRBV18 and J usage is TRBJ1-1; no clear D gene. The source is a woman aged 18-35 years in good health and CMV-seronegative. The specimen sequenced was PBMCs. The CDR3 DNA is TGTGCCAGCTCACCCACAGAAAACACTGAAGCTTTCTTT. This encodes CASSPTENTEAFF.